The rows below give T cell receptor beta chains drawn from one sample of a study of siplizumab effects on memory and regulatory T cells. Measured with immunoSEQ multiplex PCR; TCRdb has only the in-frame clones, and not every one. The sample contains more than 90,000 clones, over 90% of which appear only once. Material for sequencing was non-Treg CD4+ T cells sorted from blood. The receptors derive from a human donor in good health. Each CDR3 is given with its conserved first and last residue. Each record gives: V gene, J gene, clone size, D gene, CDR3 protein, CDR3 DNA. A D gene is named only where the DNA matches it firmly. The listing skips clone size in some rows; elsewhere it reads once, few, many or a size class.

TRBV6-5,TRBJ2-7,-,TRBD2,CASSAAGVIYEQYF,TGTGCCAGCAGTGCGGCGGGAGTAATCTACGAGCAGTACTTC
TRBV19,TRBJ1-5,-,TRBD1,CASSTDRSNQPQHF,TGTGCCAGTAGTACGGACAGGAGCAATCAGCCCCAGCATTTT
TRBV5-1,TRBJ2-7,-,-,CASSSLRARRGEQYF,TGCGCCAGCAGCTCCCTCCGGGCTAGGCGGGGCGAGCAGTACTTC
TRBV5-1,TRBJ1-4,-,-,CASSFRQGEKLFF,TGCGCCAGCAGCTTTAGACAAGGAGAAAAACTGTTTTTT
TRBV5-1,TRBJ2-3,-,-,CASSLGTDRTDTQYF,TGCGCCAGCAGCTTGGGAACGGACAGAACAGATACGCAGTATTTT
TRBV7-3,TRBJ2-2,-,-,CASSLSRGPNTGELFF,TGTGCCAGCAGCTTAAGTAGGGGCCCGAACACCGGGGAGCTGTTTTTT
TRBV28,TRBJ2-5,-,TRBD2,CASSEGLARETQYF,TGTGCCAGCAGTGAGGGACTAGCGAGGGAGACCCAGTACTTC
TRBV5-1,TRBJ2-3,once,-,CASSLGGPDTQYF,TGCGCCAGCAGCTTGGGAGGGCCAGATACGCAGTATTTT
TRBV30,TRBJ1-1,few,-,CAWSASAYFEAFF,TGTGCCTGGAGTGCCTCAGCATACTTTGAAGCTTTCTTT
TRBV27,TRBJ2-3,-,-,CASLRLAVTDTQYF,TGTGCCAGCTTGAGGTTAGCGGTCACAGATACGCAGTATTTT
TRBV6-4,TRBJ1-4,-,TRBD1,CASSRTGTNEKLFF,TGTGCCAGCTCGCGGACAGGAACTAATGAAAAACTGTTTTTT
TRBV5-1,TRBJ1-1,once,-,CASSLGLGEAFF,TGCGCCAGCAGCTTGGGTCTGGGTGAAGCTTTCTTT
TRBV6-1,TRBJ1-5,-,-,CASTAEGRVGQPQHF,TGTGCCAGCACCGCGGAGGGGAGGGTTGGGCAGCCCCAGCATTTT
TRBV9,TRBJ2-1,-,-,CASSVVPQFF,TGTGCCAGCAGCGTAGTTCCGCAGTTCTTC
TRBV4-2,TRBJ2-1,-,TRBD2,CASSQSGTSGRVQQFF,TGTGCCAGCAGCCAATCCGGGACTAGCGGGAGGGTACAGCAGTTCTTC
TRBV4-1,TRBJ2-7,once,-,CASSQPTESYEQYF,TGCGCCAGCAGCCAACCGACGGAATCCTACGAGCAGTACTTC
TRBV5-1,TRBJ2-3,-,-,CASSEGGTNGDTQYF,TGCGCCAGCAGCGAGGGAGGGACAAACGGAGATACGCAGTATTTT
TRBV4-1,TRBJ1-2,-,-,CASSQDGSYGYTF,TGCGCCAGCAGCCAAGATGGATCCTATGGCTACACCTTC
TRBV30,TRBJ1-6,-,-,CAGTGTIHSPLHF,TGTGCCGGAACAGGGACAATCCATTCACCCCTCCACTTT
TRBV6-5,TRBJ2-7,-,TRBD1,CASSRGQVSYEQYF,TGTGCCAGCAGCCGCGGACAGGTCTCCTACGAGCAGTACTTC
TRBV5-8,TRBJ2-1,few,-,CASSRNRGGNNEQFF,TGTGCCAGCAGCCGTAACAGGGGAGGGAACAATGAGCAGTTCTTC
TRBV11-2,TRBJ2-1,-,TRBD2,CASSFGTSGYNEQFF,TGTGCCAGCAGCTTCGGGACTAGCGGTTACAATGAGCAGTTCTTC
TRBV19,TRBJ1-5,-,TRBD1,CASSTGQGAGGNQPQHF,TGTGCCAGTAGTACCGGACAGGGGGCTGGGGGCAATCAGCCCCAGCATTTT
TRBV30,TRBJ2-4,-,-,CAWSPDRVGGDIQYF,TGTGCCTGGAGTCCCGACAGGGTTGGGGGGGACATTCAGTACTTC
TRBV27,TRBJ2-4,-,-,CASSSFLAKNIQYF,TGTGCCAGCAGTTCTTTCTTAGCCAAAAACATTCAGTACTTC
TRBV2,TRBJ1-2,-,-,CASSDQGGLGYTF,TGTGCCAGCAGTGACCAAGGGGGGTTAGGCTACACCTTC
TRBV27,TRBJ2-3,once,-,CASSLSPVKNTQYF,TGTGCCAGCAGTTTATCACCGGTCAAGAATACGCAGTATTTT
TRBV5-5,TRBJ2-1,-,TRBD1,CASSLAGQAYNEQFF,TGTGCCAGCAGCTTAGCAGGACAGGCATACAATGAGCAGTTCTTC
TRBV19,TRBJ1-1,few,-,CASASRRRTEAFF,TGTGCCAGTGCCAGCAGGCGCCGTACTGAAGCTTTCTTT
TRBV7-9,TRBJ2-1,-,-,CASSPGFVQFF,TGTGCCAGCAGCCCGGGGTTCGTGCAGTTCTTC